Here is one T cell receptor beta chain with its context. These data belong to a study of CD8 T cells in Susac syndrome. Study background: The Susac syndrome patients that were sequenced included about six with active disease and fewer than 10 in remission. Blood was drawn from Susac syndrome patients while they were therapy-naive, on corticosteroids, or on intravenous immunoglobulin alone.

RNA, at about 0.5 to 1 ug, was reverse transcribed with random hexamers. Amplification of the TCR beta CDR3 was carried out by immunoSEQ multiplex PCR, which spanned a total of 54 Vbeta and 13 Jbeta segments. One entry per CDR3 protein results from TCRdb running MiXCR on the immunoSEQ multiplex PCR reads. The sample carries roughly 110,000 distinct CDR3 sequences, approximately 94% recorded once. TEMRA cells were FACS-enriched, while CD8+ and CD4+ T cells were negatively isolated. The germline gives CDR1 KGHDR, CDR2 SFDVKD. The V end lost 3 bases, the J end lost 5 bases, and 12 bases lay between the germline ends. The CDR3 extends over 14 amino acids.

The receptor was derived from a human donor with Susac syndrome. The chain combines TRBV24-1 with TRBJ2-5, with D perhaps TRBD2 (6 bases). What was sequenced was CD8+ T cells from PBMCs. The CDR3 DNA reads TGTGCCACCAGTGATCCCAGGGCGGGGGAGACCCAGTACTTC. Translation gives CATSDPRAGETQYF.